This TCR beta chain was retrieved from a study of human T cells and chemical hapten exposure. The V end lost 0 bases, the J end lost 7 bases, and 15 bases lay between the germline ends. The germline V gene has CDR1 LGHDT and CDR2 YNNKEL (reference sequence). The CDR3 extends over 16 amino acids. From the RACE reads, TCRdb called clonotypes with MiXCR, one entry per CDR3 protein. The table includes about 62,000 distinct CDR3 sequences, roughly 6.7% detected once. Described time point: pre-sensitization, week 0. Specified treatment: therapeutic diphenylcyclopropenone sensitization with weekly scalp DPC. Patch tests were applied only after blood draws.

The rearrangement joins TRBV3-1 to TRBJ2-2; D assignment may be TRBD1 or TRBD2 (5 bases each). The sequenced sample was whole blood, obtained in connection with sensitization to the hapten diphenylcyclopropenone (DPC). The receptor's source is a woman aged 25 to 45 with alopecia areata. Some clones in this sample may be carry-over from other donors' samples. The CDR3 protein is CASSQDPVGVIGELFF. The CDR3 DNA sequence: TGTGCCAGCAGCCAAGACCCTGTGGGGGTTATCGGGGAGCTGTTTTTT. Using reference TRBV3-1 and TRBJ2-2 for the parts outside the CDR3, the full variable domain is DTAVSQTPKYLVTQMGNDKSIKCEQNLGHDTMYWYKQDSKKFLKIMFSYNNKELIINETVPNRFSPKSPDKAHLNLHINSLELGDSAVYFCASSQDPVGVIGELFFGEGSRLTVL.